The table lists the clone carrying this T cell receptor beta chain with a few counts. No antigen is known for it. The source of the sample is a study of cytomegalovirus exposure and HLA in healthy donors. Findings and limits, study-wide: In vitro experiments confirmed that a few CMV-associated chains were specific for CMV antigens. Cytomegalovirus status was reportedly diagnosed by the classifier with high sensitivity and specificity. According to an earlier analysis, most TCR beta V segments yielded productive rearrangements about 90% or about 30% of the time. Researchers counted approximately 160 TCR beta chains as cytomegalovirus-associated.

PCR was performed using 60 Vbeta and 13 Jbeta primers. Profiled with immunoSEQ multiplex PCR; TCRdb holds only in-frame clones, not every one. The sample has a few hundred thousand clones; about 83% are singletons. CDR1 and CDR2 (germline): SGHVS, FQNEAQ. The junction had 6 bases not matched to a gene; V was cut back by 5 bases and J by 3 bases. The CDR3 has 14 amino acids. The TCR originated in a woman between 45 and 65 years old in good health and CMV-seropositive. Material: PBMCs. The genes are TRBV7-8 and TRBJ1-2; the match to TRBD1 covers 7 bases. CDR3 sequence (DNA): TGTGCCAGCAGCGGAACGGGACAGCACTATGGCTACACCTTC. The encoded protein is CASSGTGQHYGYTF.